This T cell receptor (beta chain) was recovered during a study of blood T cells in healthy people across ages. Turning to the study itself: Capture by template switching was about one barcoded beta molecule per two T cells.

PCR was performed a second time for about 6 to 12 cycles using a sample-barcoded 5' primer and a J-beta primer mix. TCRdb re-derived calls from the 5' RACE reads in MiXCR, one entry per CDR3 protein. The repertoire holds 550,000 to 700,000 distinct CDR3 sequences, with approximately 30% as singletons. As to this clonotype: Its antigen is not known.

General study results and limits: Roughly linear age-related decline in beta diversity appeared, significant by age about 37.

Sequenced sample: blood. The receptor's source is a woman aged 70 to 79 in good health.

CDR3 sequence (DNA): TGTGCCAGCAGCTTGGGACAGGGGAATGTTGGCTACACCTTC. It is translated as CASSLGQGNVGYTF. This chain uses TRBV7-9 with TRBJ1-2; TRBD1 aligns across 10 bases. The junction had 5 bases not matched to a gene; V was cut back by 3 bases and J by 7 bases. CDR1 is SEHNR, CDR2 FQNEAQ, per germline (reference sequence). The CDR3 covers 14 residues.